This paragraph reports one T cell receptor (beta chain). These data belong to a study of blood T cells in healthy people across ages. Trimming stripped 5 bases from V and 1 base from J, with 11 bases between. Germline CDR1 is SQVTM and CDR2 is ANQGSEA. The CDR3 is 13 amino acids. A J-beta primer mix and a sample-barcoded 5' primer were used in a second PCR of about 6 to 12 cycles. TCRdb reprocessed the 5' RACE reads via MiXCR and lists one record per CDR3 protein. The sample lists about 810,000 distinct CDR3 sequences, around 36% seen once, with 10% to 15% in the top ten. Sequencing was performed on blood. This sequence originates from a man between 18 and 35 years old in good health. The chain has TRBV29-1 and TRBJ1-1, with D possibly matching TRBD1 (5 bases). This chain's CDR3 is CSVKPGGNTEAFF. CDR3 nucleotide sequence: TGCAGCGTTAAACCCGGGGGGAACACTGAAGCTTTCTTT.